This T cell receptor (beta chain) is drawn from a study of OX40 agonist ivuxolimab in advanced cancers. Study-wide context: While on treatment, patients had intravenous ivuxolimab at 0.01 to 10 mg/kg every 2 weeks. Three dose-escalation patients had partial responses: one with hepatocellular carcinoma and two with cutaneous melanoma.

A remark on this clone: The antigen remains unidentified.

Trimming pared 6 bases from V and 6 bases from J, leaving 12 bases between. CDR3 length equals 13 residues. The germline V gene has CDR1 SGHNT and CDR2 YENEEA. General study points: On average, CD8+ T cells showed a greater number of expanded clones than CD4+. Clonal expansion in partial responders at 0.1-3.0 mg/kg ranked among the lowest.

Method: immunoSEQ multiplex PCR; TCRdb's copy keeps in-frame clones and lacks some. This sample has about 64,000 clones, with approximately 90% found just once. The sample in question was CD4+ or CD8+ T cells sorted from blood, obtained in a trial of the OX40 agonist ivuxolimab. The source of this sequence is an adult with an advanced solid tumor such as melanoma, head and neck, liver or kidney cancer. The chain is built from TRBV11-3 and TRBJ2-1; D may be TRBD1 (6 bases). Here the CDR3 DNA reads TGTGCCAGCAGTCAAAGCAGGGGCAATGAGCAGTTCTTC. This translates into CASSQSRGNEQFF.